The 24 T cell receptor beta chains listed next were all sequenced from one sample in a study of blood T cell repertoires in COVID-19. The protocol was immunoSEQ multiplex PCR, while the TCRdb copy is restricted to in-frame clones and leaves out a portion. Among around 190,000 clones listed, 86% were seen once. The sample was peripheral blood. The receptors stem from a man aged 45-60 years with active or convalescent COVID-19.

The chain employs TRBV6-6 and TRBJ1-2, with D perhaps TRBD1 (6 bases). The CDR3 contains 15 residues. CDR1 MNHNY and CDR2 SVGAGI come from the germline V gene (reference sequence). V was cut by 5 bases and J by 2 bases, with 15 bases left in between. The DNA for the CDR3 is TGTGCCAGCAGTCCCGGGACAATTTCCAACTATGGCTACACCTTC. As protein: CASSPGTISNYGYTF.

This rearrangement joins TRBV6-6 to TRBJ1-4; a weak D match, TRBD1 (6 bases). The V gene's germline CDR1 is MNHNY and CDR2 SVGAGI (reference sequence). The CDR3 is 17 residues long. V lost 5 bases to trimming and J lost 0 bases, with 16 bases between them. The CDR3 nucleotides are TGTGCCAGCAGTCCATACGGGACATCTGCAACTAATGAAAAACTGTTTTTT. Translating gives CASSPYGTSATNEKLFF.

CDR3 sequence reads: CASSLGGEEAPLHF. CDR3 bases: TGCGCCAGCAGCTTGGGGGGGGAAGAGGCACCCCTCCACTTT. The chain combines TRBV5-1 with TRBJ1-6; the D gene is possibly TRBD1 (5 bases). Germline lookup yields CDR1 SGHRS and CDR2 YFSETQ. Trimming removed 0 bases at V and 11 bases at J, with 12 bases between. The CDR3 totals 14 residues.

V gene TRBV5-1 combines with J gene TRBJ1-1, with TRBD1 as a possible D gene (6 bases). V was cut by 0 bases and J by 5 bases, with 17 bases left in between. The CDR3 spans 16 residues. In germline, CDR1 is SGHRS, CDR2 YFSETQ. In DNA, the CDR3 is TGCGCCAGCAGCTTGGGAGGAACGGGGGGCGTGACTGAAGCTTTCTTT. As protein: CASSLGGTGGVTEAFF. The variable domain in full, with the rest retrieved from reference TRBV5-1 and TRBJ1-1, is KAGVTQTPRYLIKTRGQQVTLSCSPISGHRSVSWYQQTPGQGLQFLFEYFSETQRNKGNFPGRFSGRQFSNSRSEMNVSTLELGDSALYLCASSLGGTGGVTEAFFGQGTRLTVV.

The gene calls are TRBV28 and TRBJ1-2, with D perhaps matching TRBD1 (5 bases). Germline V CDR1 and CDR2: MDHEN, SYDVKM. There are 14 residues in the CDR3. Trimming took off 7 bases at V and 5 bases at J, with 17 bases between the two ends. CDR3 amino acids: CASTLGRQSYGYTF. The CDR3 DNA follows: TGTGCCAGCACCCTAGGAAGACAGTCTTATGGCTACACCTTC.

The chain recombines TRBV3-1 (or the pseudogene TRBV3-2) with TRBJ2-1; the D gene is possibly TRBD2 (5 bases). The germline V and J ends were trimmed by 1 base and 4 bases, with 5 bases remaining between them. The CDR3 length is 13 residues. Germline CDR1 reads LGHDT; CDR2 reads YNNKEL (reference sequence). The CDR3 region has the DNA TGTGCCAGCAGCCAAGCGGGATACAATGAGCAGTTCTTC. Residues: CASSQAGYNEQFF.

V and J are TRBV18 and TRBJ2-7, with 8 bases that match TRBD1. Germline-derived CDR1 and CDR2 are KGHSH and LQKENI. Trimming took 2 bases from V and 9 from J; bases not matched to a gene: 6. CDR3 length: 13 amino acids. Here the CDR3 DNA reads TGTGCCAGCTCACCAGAATCAGGGGGCGGGCAGTACTTC. It encodes CASSPESGGGQYF.

The chain has TRBV27 and TRBJ1-2, with a weak D call TRBD1 (6 bases). Per the germline V gene, CDR1 is MNHEY and CDR2 is SMNVEV (reference sequence). The V and J ends lost 6 bases and 1 base respectively, with 9 bases between them. This CDR3 is 13 amino acids long. The CDR3 DNA follows: TGTGCCAGCAGGCAACAGGGTAACTATGGCTACACCTTC. Translation: CASRQQGNYGYTF.

The J gene is TRBJ2-7, the V gene TRBV30, with 8 bases aligning to TRBD1. J was trimmed by 4 bases and V by 4 bases; bases with no gene match: 6. The CDR3 contains 13 residues. Germline V gene data show CDR1 as GTSNPN and CDR2 as SVGIG (reference sequence). This CDR3 reads CAWKIQGGYEQYF. The CDR3, as DNA: TGTGCCTGGAAGATACAGGGGGGTTACGAGCAGTACTTC. Variable domain in full (rest from reference TRBV30 and TRBJ2-7): SQTIHQWPATLVQPVGSPLSLECTVEGTSNPNLYWYRQAAGRGLQLLFYSVGIGQISSEVPQNLSASRPQDRQFILSSKKLLLSDSGFYLCAWKIQGGYEQYFGPGTRLTVT.

This rearrangement joins TRBV11-3 to TRBJ2-1, with D maybe TRBD1 (6 bases). The V gene lost 2 bases and the J gene lost 3 bases, with 14 bases spanning the gap. From germline, CDR1 is SGHNT and CDR2 YENEEA. The CDR3 totals 16 residues. The CDR3 DNA sequence: TGTGCCAGCAGCTTAAGGAAGGGGGAGTACTACAATGAGCAGTTCTTC. Amino acid sequence: CASSLRKGEYYNEQFF.

The V call is TRBV19, the J call TRBJ1-4; no clear D gene. Trimming pared 5 bases from V and 4 bases from J, leaving 17 bases between. This CDR3 is built from 16 residues. Germline V gives CDR1 LNHDA, CDR2 SQIVND (reference sequence). CDR3 in DNA: TGTGCCAGTAGTCCGCATATTCGCGACTTTAATGAAAAACTGTTTTTT. This codes for CASSPHIRDFNEKLFF. Together with reference TRBV19 and TRBJ1-4, the CDR3 gives the full variable domain: DGGITQSPKYLFRKEGQNVTLSCEQNLNHDAMYWYRQDPGQGLRLIYYSQIVNDFQKGDIAEGYSVSREKKESFPLTVTSAQKNPTAFYLCASSPHIRDFNEKLFFGSGTQLSVL.

V is TRBV5-5 and J is TRBJ1-6, with 8 nucleotides matching TRBD1. The CDR3 is 16 amino acids. V lost 4 bases to trimming and J lost 7 bases; unmatched junction nucleotides: 10. Germline-derived CDR1 and CDR2 are SGHKS and YYEKEE (reference sequence). CDR3 DNA: TGTGCCAGCAGCCCCCAAGCCGGGACAGGAAATTCACCCCTCCACTTT. Its protein product is CASSPQAGTGNSPLHF.

The chain is built from TRBV5-4 and TRBJ1-1, with no clear D. V lost 4 bases and J 4 bases, leaving 20 bases between the germline ends. The CDR3 totals 16 residues. Germline values: CDR1 SGHNT, CDR2 YYREEE (reference sequence). The DNA of the CDR3 is TGTGCCAGCAGCCCCGGGAAATCCCCGTTTGGCACTGAAGCTTTCTTT. It yields the protein CASSPGKSPFGTEAFF.

The rearrangement links TRBV28 to TRBJ1-1; D not resolved. The CDR3 runs 14 residues. V gave up 5 bases and J gave up 2 bases, with 12 bases separating them. In germline, CDR1 is MDHEN, CDR2 SYDVKM. Here the CDR3 reads CASSTGRFNTEAFF. CDR3 coding DNA: TGTGCCAGCAGTACCGGTCGATTTAACACTGAAGCTTTCTTT.

The chain joins TRBV7-2 to TRBJ1-2; D may be TRBD1 (5 bases). Germline CDR1 and CDR2: SGHTA and FQGNSA. The V and J ends lost 2 bases and 3 bases respectively, with 7 bases between them. The CDR3 spans 13 residues. For the CDR3, the DNA is TGTGCCAGCAGCTTAAGGGGTGACTATGGCTACACCTTC. Translation gives CASSLRGDYGYTF.

This chain joins TRBV30 and TRBJ1-1; D not certain. Trimming pared 3 bases from V and 11 bases from J, leaving 19 bases between. This CDR3 region has 13 residues. Germline V gives CDR1 GTSNPN, CDR2 SVGIG (reference sequence). In nucleotides, the CDR3 is TGTGCCTGGAGCGACATCTCCCCATCTCGGGCTTTCTTT. This sequence encodes CAWSDISPSRAFF.

The CDR3 loop reads CASSRSGSQFSPLHF. The CDR3 nucleotides are TGTGCCAGCAGCCGCTCCGGGTCTCAGTTTTCACCCCTCCACTTT. The J gene is TRBJ1-6, the V gene TRBV14; D remains unclear. Deletions cut 4 bases from V and 9 bases from J, with 16 bases between. Germline V gives CDR1 SGHDN, CDR2 FVKESK. The CDR3 totals 15 residues.

The V call is TRBV6-5, the J call TRBJ1-6; 8 bases match TRBD1. In germline, CDR1 is MNHEY, CDR2 SVGAGI. The CDR3 length is 15 residues. Germline trimming cut 6 bases from V and 5 bases from J; bases unmatched to any gene: 6. The CDR3 bases are TGTGCCAGCAGCCTCGGACAGGGCAATAATTCACCCCTCCACTTT. Encoded protein: CASSLGQGNNSPLHF.

This chain links TRBV7-3 with TRBJ2-3, with D perhaps matching TRBD2 (6 bases). Deletions cut 5 bases from V and 0 bases from J, with 12 bases between. This CDR3 is 15 amino acids long. Germline V gene data show CDR1 as SGHTA and CDR2 as FQGTGA. The CDR3 nucleotides are TGTGCCAGCAGCCTAAACAGCGGGAGCACAGATACGCAGTATTTT. The encoded protein is CASSLNSGSTDTQYF.

The chain has TRBV27 and TRBJ2-1, with TRBD2 as a possible D gene (5 bases). Per the germline V gene, CDR1 is MNHEY and CDR2 is SMNVEV (reference sequence). The CDR3 consists of 15 residues. V was clipped by 6 bases and J by 6 bases, with 18 bases between them. The CDR3 loop reads CASRGFERRFNEQFF. As DNA, the CDR3 is TGTGCCAGCAGGGGTTTCGAGCGGAGGTTCAATGAGCAGTTCTTC.

The chain links TRBV15 to TRBJ2-6, with D unresolved. V lost 0 bases to trimming and J lost 0 bases, with 6 bases between them. The germline CDR1 and CDR2 sequences are LNHNV and YYDKDF (reference sequence). This CDR3 spans 16 amino acids. CDR3 nucleotide sequence: TGTGCCACCAGCAGAGATATATTCTCTGGGGCCAACGTCCTGACTTTC. This codes for CATSRDIFSGANVLTF.

The table lists this clone with a count of one. J is TRBJ1-5 and V is TRBV10-2; tentatively, D is TRBD1 (5 bases). Germline CDR1 is WSHSY and CDR2 is SAAADI. V was pared by 2 bases and J by 4 bases, with 18 bases between. This CDR3 comprises 17 residues. Here the CDR3 reads CASSEGRGGQRNQPQHF. In DNA, the CDR3 is TGCGCCAGCAGTGAGGGACGCGGGGGTCAGCGGAATCAGCCCCAGCATTTT.

Written as DNA, the CDR3 is TGCGCCAGCAGCTGGAGTCCGGGACAGGGAACCCACGAGCAGTACTTC. Residues: CASSWSPGQGTHEQYF. This chain connects TRBV5-1 to TRBJ2-7; 9 nucleotides agree with TRBD1. The CDR3 is 16 residues long. Germline-derived CDR1 and CDR2 are SGHRS and YFSETQ. The V gene end was trimmed by 3 bases and the J gene end by 5 bases; junction bases not matched to a gene: 12.

This chain links TRBV6-1 with TRBJ2-3, with 10 bases identical to TRBD2. Germline V gives CDR1 MNHNS, CDR2 SASEGT. The CDR3 has 16 amino acids. With V trimmed by 4 bases and J by 4 bases, 8 bases remained unmatched. The CDR3 loop reads CASSARTSGNSDTQYF. As DNA, the CDR3 is TGTGCCAGCAGTGCGCGGACTAGCGGTAACTCAGATACGCAGTATTTT.